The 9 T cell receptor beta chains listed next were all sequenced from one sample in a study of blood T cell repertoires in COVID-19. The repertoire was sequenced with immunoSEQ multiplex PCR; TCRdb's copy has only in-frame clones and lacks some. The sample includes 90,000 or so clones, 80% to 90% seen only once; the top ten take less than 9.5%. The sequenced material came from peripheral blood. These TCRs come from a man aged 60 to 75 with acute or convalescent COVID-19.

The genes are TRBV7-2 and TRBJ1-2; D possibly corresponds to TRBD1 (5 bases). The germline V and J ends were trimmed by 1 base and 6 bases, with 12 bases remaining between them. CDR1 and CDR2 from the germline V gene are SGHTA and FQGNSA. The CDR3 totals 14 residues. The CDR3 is CASSLDTRVNGYTF. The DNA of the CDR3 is TGTGCCAGCAGCTTAGATACCAGGGTAAATGGCTACACCTTC. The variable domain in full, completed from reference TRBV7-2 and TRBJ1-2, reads GAGVSQSPSNKVTEKGKDVELRCDPISGHTALYWYRQSLGQGLEFLIYFQGNSAPDKSGLPSDRFSAERTGGSVSTLTIQRTQQEDSAVYLCASSLDTRVNGYTFGSGTRLTVV.

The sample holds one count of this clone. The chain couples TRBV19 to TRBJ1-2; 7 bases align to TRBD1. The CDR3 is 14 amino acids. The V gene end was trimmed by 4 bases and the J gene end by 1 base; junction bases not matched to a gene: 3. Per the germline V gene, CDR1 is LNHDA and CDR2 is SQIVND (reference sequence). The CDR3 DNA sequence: TGTGCCAGTAGTACGGGACAGAATAACTATGGCTACACCTTC. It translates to CASSTGQNNYGYTF.

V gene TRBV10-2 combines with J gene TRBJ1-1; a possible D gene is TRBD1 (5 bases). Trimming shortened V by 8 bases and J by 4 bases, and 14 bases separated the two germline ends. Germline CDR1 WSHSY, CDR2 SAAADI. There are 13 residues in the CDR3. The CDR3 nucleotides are TGCGCCAGCGGCACAGGTTATGTCACTGAAGCTTTCTTT. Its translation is CASGTGYVTEAFF.

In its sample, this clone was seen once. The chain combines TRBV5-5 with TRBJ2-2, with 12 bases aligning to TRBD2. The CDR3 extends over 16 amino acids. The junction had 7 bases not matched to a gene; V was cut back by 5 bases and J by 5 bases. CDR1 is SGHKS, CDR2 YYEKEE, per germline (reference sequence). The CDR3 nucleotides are TGTGCCAGCAGACCCCCCGGGACTAGCGGGACCGGGGAGCTGTTTTTT. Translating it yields CASRPPGTSGTGELFF.

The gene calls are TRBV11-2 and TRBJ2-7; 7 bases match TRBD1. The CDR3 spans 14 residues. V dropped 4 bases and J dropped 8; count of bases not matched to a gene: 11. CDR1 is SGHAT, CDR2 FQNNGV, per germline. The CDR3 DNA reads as TGTGCCAGCAGCTCACACGGGACAGCTCAGCAGCAGTACTTC. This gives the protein CASSSHGTAQQQYF.

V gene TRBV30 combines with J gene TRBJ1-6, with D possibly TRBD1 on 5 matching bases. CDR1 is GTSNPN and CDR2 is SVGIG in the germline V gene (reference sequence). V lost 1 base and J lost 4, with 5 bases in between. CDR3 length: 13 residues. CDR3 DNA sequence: TGTGCCTGGAGTGGACAGTATAATTCACCCCTCCACTTT. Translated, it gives CAWSGQYNSPLHF.

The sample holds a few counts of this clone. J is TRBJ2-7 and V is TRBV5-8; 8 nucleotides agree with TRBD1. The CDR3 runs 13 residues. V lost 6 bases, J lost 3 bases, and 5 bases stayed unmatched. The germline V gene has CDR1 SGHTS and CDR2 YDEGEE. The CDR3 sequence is CASNTGTGYEQYF. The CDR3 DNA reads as TGTGCCAGCAATACCGGGACAGGCTACGAGCAGTACTTC.

DNA for the CDR3: TGTGCCACCGGAGGGGGAGGGAAGCATCAGCCCCAGCATTTT. This codes for CATGGGGKHQPQHF. V and J are TRBV7-9 and TRBJ1-5; the D gene is possibly TRBD1 (6 bases). The V end lost 10 bases, the J end lost 5 bases, and 18 bases lay between the germline ends. The length of the CDR3 is 14 residues. From germline, CDR1 is SEHNR and CDR2 FQNEAQ (reference sequence).

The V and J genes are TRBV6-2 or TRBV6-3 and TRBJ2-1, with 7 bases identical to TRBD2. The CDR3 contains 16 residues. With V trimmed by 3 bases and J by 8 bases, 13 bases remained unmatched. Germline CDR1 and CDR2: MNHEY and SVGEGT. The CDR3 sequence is CASSYTPGLRGDEQFF. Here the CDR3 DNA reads TGTGCCAGCAGTTATACCCCGGGACTACGAGGCGATGAGCAGTTCTTC.